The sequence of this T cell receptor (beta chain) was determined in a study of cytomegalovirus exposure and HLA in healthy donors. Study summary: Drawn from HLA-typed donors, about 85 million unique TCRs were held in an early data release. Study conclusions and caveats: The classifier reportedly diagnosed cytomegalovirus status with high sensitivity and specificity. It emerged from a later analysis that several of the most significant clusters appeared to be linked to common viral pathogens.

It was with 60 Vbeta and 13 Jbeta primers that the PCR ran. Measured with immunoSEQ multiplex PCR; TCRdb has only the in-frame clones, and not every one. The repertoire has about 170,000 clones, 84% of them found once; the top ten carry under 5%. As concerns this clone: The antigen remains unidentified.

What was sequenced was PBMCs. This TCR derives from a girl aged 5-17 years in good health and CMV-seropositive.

The chain's CDR3 is CASSLWTGRNIQYF. CDR3 in DNA: TGTGCCAGCAGCTTATGGACAGGCAGGAACATTCAGTACTTC. This chain links TRBV13 with TRBJ2-4, with 7 bases aligning to TRBD1. Trimming removed 2 bases from V and 7 bases from J; junction bases left unmatched: 5. This CDR3 is 14 amino acids long. Germline assignment: CDR1 PRHDT and CDR2 FYEKMQ (reference sequence).